This T cell receptor beta chain was identified during a study of blood T cell repertoires in COVID-19. The germline gives CDR1 SGHAT, CDR2 FQNNGV. The length of the CDR3 is 14 residues. Trimming left V 5 bases short and J 1 base short, with 11 bases between. This clone was counted once. Sequencing was performed with immunoSEQ multiplex PCR; in TCRdb, only in-frame clones are kept and a portion is missing. The sample lists 95,000 to 110,000 clones; approximately 81% were seen once. The clonotype originates from a human donor in a cohort sampled during active COVID-19. The chain employs TRBV11-2 and TRBJ1-2; possible D gene TRBD1, 6 bases. The source material was peripheral blood. CDR3 nucleotide sequence: TGTGCCAGCAGCCAGGGGTACAGTAACTATGGCTACACCTTC. This encodes CASSQGYSNYGYTF.